These 20 T cell receptor beta chains came from one sample sequenced in a study of radiotherapy plus CTLA-4 blockade in lung cancer. TCRdb's copy holds only in-frame clones and misses some; the assay was immunoSEQ multiplex PCR. There are 85,000 to 95,000 clones in the sample; approximately 78% occur only once, and roughly 26% lies in the top ten. Source: peripheral blood, taken from a patient treated with radiotherapy plus ipilimumab. Every receptor here comes from a human donor with non-small cell lung cancer that progressed on radiotherapy plus ipilimumab.

The chain links TRBV5-8 to TRBJ2-7; no reliable D call. CDR1 is SGHTS and CDR2 is YDEGEE in the germline V gene. V was trimmed by 2 bases and J by 4 bases, leaving 4 bases between them. The CDR3 covers 11 residues. For the CDR3, the DNA is TGTGCCAGCAGCTTTGGGTACGAGCAGTACTTC. Translated: CASSFGYEQYF.

V gene TRBV7-8 combines with J gene TRBJ1-2, with 10 bases matching TRBD1. From germline, CDR1 is SGHVS and CDR2 FQNEAQ. This CDR3 comprises 15 residues. The V and J ends lost 5 bases and 8 bases, in that order; junction bases with no gene match: 11. The CDR3 protein is CASSPHVTGGRGYTF. The CDR3 nucleotides are TGTGCCAGCAGCCCGCATGTGACAGGGGGCAGAGGCTACACCTTC.

The chain couples TRBV19 to TRBJ1-1, with 10 bases matching TRBD1. This CDR3 is built from 14 residues. V shed 5 bases and J 3 bases; nucleotides not matched to a gene: 3. Germline V gene lookup returns CDR1 LNHDA and CDR2 SQIVND (reference sequence). In nucleotides, the CDR3 is TGTGCCAGTAGTGTGGGACAGGGGTACACTGAAGCTTTCTTT. As protein: CASSVGQGYTEAFF.

This rearrangement joins TRBV4-1 to TRBJ2-5; 8 nucleotides line up with TRBD2. V shed 0 bases, J shed 5 bases, and the junction held 11 bases outside the gene matches. The CDR3 spans 17 residues. Germline CDR1 reads MGHRA; CDR2 reads YSYEKL. In DNA, the CDR3 is TGCGCCAGCAGCCAAGAGGGTAGAACTAGCGGAATTGAGACCCAGTACTTC. Translating it yields CASSQEGRTSGIETQYF.

The rearrangement uses TRBV9 and TRBJ1-1; D unresolved. Trimming shortened V by 3 bases and J by 1 base, and 10 bases separated the two germline ends. The germline gives CDR1 SGDLS, CDR2 YYNGEE. The CDR3 sequence is 14 residues long. Here the CDR3 DNA reads TGTGCCAGCAGCGACTCCGCAGGGAACACTGAAGCTTTCTTT. It codes for CASSDSAGNTEAFF.

This rearrangement joins TRBV30 to TRBJ1-5; no clear D gene. Germline V gene sequence: CDR1 GTSNPN, CDR2 SVGIG (reference sequence). The CDR3 consists of 13 residues. V was cut by 2 bases and J by 7 bases, with 12 bases left in between. The CDR3 spells CAWSSEARQPQHF. The DNA of the CDR3 is TGTGCCTGGAGTAGTGAGGCTCGGCAGCCCCAGCATTTT.

The CDR3 loop is CASSEATGGNQPQHF. The CDR3 bases are TGTGCCAGCAGTGAAGCGACGGGGGGCAATCAGCCCCAGCATTTT. This chain joins TRBV6-1 and TRBJ1-5; D perhaps matches TRBD1 (5 bases). With 0 bases removed from V and 2 bases from J, the gap between germline ends came to 8 bases. Germline loops: CDR1 MNHNS, CDR2 SASEGT. CDR3 length: 15 amino acids.

The rearrangement links TRBV4-1 to TRBJ1-1; D is possibly TRBD1 (6 bases). Germline V gene sequence: CDR1 MGHRA, CDR2 YSYEKL. Trimming stripped 1 base from V and 0 bases from J, with 15 bases between. CDR3 length equals 17 residues. CDR3 amino acids: CASSQGGPGQMNTEAFF. The CDR3 DNA sequence: TGCGCCAGCAGCCAAGGAGGGCCGGGACAAATGAACACTGAAGCTTTCTTT.

For the CDR3, the DNA is TGTGCCAGCAGACCCGTGGGTAGCGGGAGCTACGAGCAGTACTTC. It specifies CASRPVGSGSYEQYF. This chain joins TRBV6-5 and TRBJ2-7; TRBD2 matches at 9 bases. With V trimmed by 6 bases and J by 3 bases, 9 bases remained unmatched. The CDR3 covers 15 residues. Germline assignment: CDR1 MNHEY and CDR2 SVGAGI.

J is TRBJ2-2 and V is TRBV29-1, with TRBD2 as a possible D gene (5 bases). Germline V CDR1 and CDR2: SQVTM, ANQGSEA. Trimming removed 1 base at V and 4 bases at J, with 13 bases between. The CDR3 contains 15 residues. This CDR3 is CSVEASKAGTGELFF. Written as DNA, the CDR3 is TGCAGCGTTGAAGCTAGTAAGGCGGGCACCGGGGAGCTGTTTTTT.

The CDR3 spells CASSGQGHEQFF. The CDR3 DNA is TGTGCCAGCAGTGGACAGGGCCATGAGCAGTTCTTC. This chain uses TRBV6-8 with TRBJ2-1; 8 bases line up with TRBD1. The CDR3 consists of 12 residues. The V and J ends lost 5 bases and 8 bases, in that order; junction bases with no gene match: 2. Germline CDR1 reads MNHGY; CDR2 reads SAAAGT.

The chain has TRBV18 and TRBJ1-4; D might be TRBD1 (6 bases). V lost 2 bases and J 4 bases, leaving 11 bases between the germline ends. Germline-derived CDR1 and CDR2 are KGHSH and LQKENI. CDR3 length equals 15 residues. The CDR3 spells CASSPSTGYNEKLFF. CDR3 DNA sequence: TGTGCCAGCTCACCATCGACAGGATATAATGAAAAACTGTTTTTT.

This clone was observed once. The junction does not match germline at one end; this may be a read error. The chain has TRBV5-6 and TRBJ1-2, with 8 bases identical to TRBD1. Germline CDR1 SGHDT, CDR2 YYEEEE. The CDR3 sequence is 14 residues long. CDR3 region: CASSFGLDRAEELF. DNA of the CDR3: TGTGCCAGCAGCTTCGGGTTGGACAGGGCGGAAGAGTTATTC.

The chain employs TRBV28 and TRBJ2-7; 10 positions agree with TRBD1. The V segment lost 5 bases and the J segment 2 bases; nucleotides outside the gene matches: 6. The CDR3 loop spans 15 amino acids. In germline, CDR1 is MDHEN, CDR2 SYDVKM. CDR3 nucleotide sequence: TGTGCCAGCAGTCAACCGGGACAGGGGACCTACGAGCAGTACGTC. Amino acids: CASSQPGQGTYEQYV.

The genes are TRBV4-2 and TRBJ1-4; D is undetermined. The CDR3 has 14 residues. CDR1 LGHNA and CDR2 YNFKEQ come from the germline V gene. V gave up 4 bases and J gave up 7 bases, with 13 bases separating them. The CDR3 sequence is CASSPGSYGEKLFF. Here the CDR3 DNA reads TGTGCCAGCAGCCCCGGGAGTTATGGTGAAAAACTGTTTTTT.

This chain uses TRBV27 with TRBJ1-2, with D tentatively TRBD1 (5 bases). V was trimmed by 2 bases and J by 8 bases, leaving 15 bases between them. The CDR3 is made up of 14 amino acids. The germline V gene encodes CDR1 MNHEY and CDR2 SMNVEV (reference sequence). In DNA, the CDR3 is TGTGCCAGCAGTTTAACGGAGCGGGGCTGGGGCTACACCTTC. Its translation: CASSLTERGWGYTF.

This chain connects TRBV7-3 to TRBJ2-2; a weak D match, TRBD2 (6 bases). Germline V lookup: CDR1 SGHTA, CDR2 FQGTGA. The CDR3 is 14 residues long. Trimming removed 5 bases from V and 2 bases from J, with 9 bases in between. The CDR3 reads CASSDGGNTGELFF. The CDR3 DNA reads TGTGCCAGCAGCGACGGGGGTAACACCGGGGAGCTGTTTTTT.

The rearrangement links TRBV7-9 to TRBJ1-1, with TRBD1 matching over 7 bases. Germline lookup yields CDR1 SEHNR and CDR2 FQNEAQ (reference sequence). V was pared by 5 bases and J by 7 bases, with 13 bases of the junction left unmatched. The CDR3 spans 15 residues. CDR3 coding DNA: TGTGCCAGCAGCGAACCAGACAGGGATTTTTTTGAAGCTTTCTTT. Amino acids: CASSEPDRDFFEAFF.

This clone has just a few counts. The chain couples TRBV10-2 to TRBJ2-4, with D unresolved. Trimming took off 3 bases at V and 0 bases at J, with 9 bases between the two ends. CDR1 and CDR2 from the germline V gene are WSHSY and SAAADI. This CDR3 has 15 residues. CDR3 amino acids: CASSEIGVAKNIQYF. The CDR3 DNA reads TGCGCCAGCAGTGAAATAGGTGTAGCCAAAAACATTCAGTACTTC.

The CDR3 nucleotides read TGTGCCAGTACCACCGGGACTAGCGGAAACCAAGAGACCCAGTACTTC. The encoded protein is CASTTGTSGNQETQYF. The chain couples TRBV19 to TRBJ2-5, with 11 positions matching TRBD2. V dropped 7 bases and J dropped 0; count of bases not matched to a gene: 7. The CDR3 has 16 residues. Per the germline V gene, CDR1 is LNHDA and CDR2 is SQIVND (reference sequence).